This TCR beta chain was captured in a study of T cells in Graves' hyperthyroidism and ophthalmopathy. Overall study results and limits: Ophthalmopathy was distinguished from stable hyperthyroidism by 13 V-J signatures. Blood also contained most expanded thyroid clonotypes above 0.001. For ophthalmopathy, model prediction preceded onset by a median approximately 6 months.

Between the trimmed V and J ends, which lost 1 base and 0 bases, there was a span of 8 bases. The CDR3 has 15 residues. CDR1 MNHEY and CDR2 SMNVEV come from the germline V gene (reference sequence). RNA transcripts provided the source from which TCR beta CDR3 regions were amplified. RT-PCR in the first round (using the HTBI primer set) targeted the TCR CDR3. TCRdb reprocessed the multiplex PCR reads with MiXCR, giving one entry per CDR3 protein. The sample lists 130,000 to 150,000 distinct CDR3 sequences, around 20% occurring once. Among the patients, aged 18 to 65, hyperthyroidism was newly diagnosed and had lasted under 2 months. This clonotype was recorded at least ten times. Its antigen is unknown.

This TCR came from a woman aged 45 to 65 with Graves' hyperthyroidism that later progressed to Graves' ophthalmopathy. Sample: blood. The chain combines TRBV27 with TRBJ2-3; tentative D call: TRBD2 (5 bases). The CDR3 DNA sequence: TGTGCCAGCAGTTTATTAGCGCCTAGCACAGATACGCAGTATTTT. Protein sequence: CASSLLAPSTDTQYF.